The rows below give T cell receptor beta chains drawn from one sample of a study of beta chain features in type 1 diabetes. Profiling relied on immunoSEQ multiplex PCR, and the TCRdb table lists in-frame clones only, not all of them. This table holds around 710,000 clones, about an eighth found once. Material for sequencing was naive CD4+ T cells from blood. The receptors here all came from a man aged 25-45 years with type 1 diabetes. Both conserved end residues are part of each CDR3. Each record gives: J gene, D gene, clone size, V gene, CDR3 protein, CDR3 DNA. The D gene is left open where the match is weak. Clone size appears in some rows only: once, few, many, or a class for an expanded clone.

>TRBJ1-6|-|-|TRBV6-1
CASSEPVNSPLHF
TGTGCCAGCAGTGAACCAGTTAATTCACCCCTCCACTTT
>TRBJ2-3|-|few|TRBV9
CASSPRAGTDTQYF
TGTGCCAGCAGCCCCCGCGCTGGCACAGATACGCAGTATTTT
>TRBJ2-1|TRBD1|few|TRBV9
CASSRGQGARYEQFF
TGTGCCAGCAGCCGAGGACAGGGGGCGAGGTATGAGCAGTTCTTC
>TRBJ1-6|-|few|TRBV28
CASRVEGYNSPLHF
TGTGCCAGCAGGGTGGAGGGCTATAATTCACCCCTCCACTTT
>TRBJ2-1|-|-|TRBV4-3
CASSQVSYNEQFF
TGCGCCAGCAGCCAAGTATCCTACAATGAGCAGTTCTTC
>TRBJ2-5|-|-|TRBV27
CASSLSGQETQYF
TGTGCCAGCAGTTTAAGCGGCCAAGAGACCCAGTACTTC
>TRBJ2-2|TRBD2|-|TRBV7-3
CASSSSGGQAGELFF
TGTGCCAGCAGCTCAAGCGGGGGGCAAGCCGGGGAGCTGTTTTTT
>TRBJ2-1|-|few|TRBV4-3
CASSQVGSAGQPDNEQFF
TGCGCCAGCAGCCAAGTAGGGTCTGCAGGACAGCCCGACAATGAGCAGTTCTTC
>TRBJ2-1|TRBD2|few|TRBV6-5
CASSYSSGAYNEQFF
TGTGCCAGCAGTTACTCCAGCGGGGCTTACAATGAGCAGTTCTTC
>TRBJ2-5|TRBD2|-|TRBV9
CASSAQRTSGPGETQYF
TGTGCCAGCAGCGCCCAGAGGACTAGCGGGCCGGGGGAGACCCAGTACTTC
>TRBJ2-2|TRBD1|few|TRBV9
CASSPQDRGVTGELFF
TGTGCCAGCAGCCCCCAGGACAGGGGAGTCACCGGGGAGCTGTTTTTT
>TRBJ2-3|-|-|TRBV11-3
CASSLGSTADTQYF
TGTGCCAGCAGCTTAGGTAGTACAGCAGATACGCAGTATTTT
>TRBJ1-5|TRBD1|few|TRBV6-5
CASSSRGGQPQHF
TGTGCCAGCAGCAGCAGGGGGGGTCAGCCCCAGCATTTT
>TRBJ2-1|-|few|TRBV4-3
CASSRSPGQIRNEQFF
TGCGCCAGCAGCCGGAGCCCCGGACAGATCCGCAATGAGCAGTTCTTC
>TRBJ1-2|-|-|TRBV6-5
CASSYSMAGSYGYTF
TGTGCCAGCAGTTACTCGATGGCGGGTTCGTATGGCTACACCTTC
>TRBJ1-2|-|few|TRBV7-9
CASSFMAAGYLTF
TGTGCCAGCAGCTTTATGGCGGCCGGTTATTTGACCTTC
>TRBJ1-2|TRBD1|-|TRBV5-6
CASSLARGLPQYGYTF
TGTGCCAGCAGCTTGGCCAGGGGGCTCCCACAATATGGCTACACCTTC
>TRBJ1-1|-|few|TRBV7-9
CASSLALDGNTEAFF
TGTGCCAGCAGCTTAGCGCTTGACGGGAACACTGAAGCTTTCTTT
>TRBJ1-3|-|-|TRBV23-1
CASSQNRSSGNTIYF
TGCGCCAGCAGTCAAAATAGGAGCTCTGGAAACACCATATATTTT
>TRBJ2-7|-|few|TRBV2
CALRDTADEQYF
TGTGCCCTCAGGGACACGGCCGACGAGCAGTACTTC
>TRBJ2-1|-|-|TRBV6-5
CASRGYNEQFF
TGTGCCTCACGCGGATACAATGAGCAGTTCTTC
>TRBJ2-4|-|few|TRBV25-1
CASSESSDPIAKNIQYF
TGTGCCAGCAGTGAATCCTCGGATCCAATAGCCAAAAACATTCAGTACTTC
>TRBJ1-1|-|-|TRBV5-1
CASSLVSGNTEAFF
TGCGCCAGCAGCTTGGTCTCAGGGAACACTGAAGCTTTCTTT
>TRBJ1-5|TRBD1|few|TRBV5-1
CASSPTGDSSQPQHF
TGCGCCAGCAGCCCAACAGGGGACTCTAGTCAGCCCCAGCATTTT
>TRBJ1-1|-|-|TRBV6-6
CASSYGRAEGAEAFF
TGTGCCAGCAGTTACGGCCGGGCGGAAGGGGCTGAAGCTTTCTTT
>TRBJ2-1|-|-|TRBV7-9
CASSQDIGVGDEQFF
TGTGCCAGCAGCCAAGATATCGGCGTTGGCGATGAGCAGTTCTTC
>TRBJ2-1|-|-|TRBV5-4
CASSSRRQGGDNEQFF
TGTGCCAGCAGCTCCAGGCGACAGGGAGGGGACAATGAGCAGTTCTTC
>TRBJ1-2|TRBD1|few|TRBV18
CASSPGQEDGYTF
TGTGCCAGCTCACCCGGACAGGAGGACGGCTACACCTTC
>TRBJ2-5|TRBD1|few|TRBV18
CASSPPRTGPGWTQYF
TGTGCCAGCTCACCTCCACGGACAGGACCGGGGTGGACCCAGTACTTC
>TRBJ2-7|-|-|TRBV30
CAWARDWITYEQYF
TGTGCCTGGGCCAGAGACTGGATTACCTACGAGCAGTACTTC
>TRBJ2-3|TRBD2|few|TRBV2
CASSEAGLAGLDTQYF
TGTGCCAGCAGTGAAGCGGGACTAGCGGGGTTAGATACGCAGTATTTT
>TRBJ1-5|-|many|TRBV5-1
CASSPDGSNQPQHF
TGCGCCAGCAGCCCCGACGGTAGCAATCAGCCCCAGCATTTT
>TRBJ2-3|-|few|TRBV28
CASSLFAWRESTDTQYF
TGTGCCAGCAGTTTATTTGCGTGGAGGGAAAGCACAGATACGCAGTATTTT
>TRBJ2-3|TRBD1|-|TRBV25-1
CASSSETGGPDTQYF
TGTGCCAGCAGCTCCGAGACAGGGGGCCCGGATACGCAGTATTTT
>TRBJ2-1|-|-|TRBV30
CAWSRGLEQFF
TGTGCCTGGAGTAGAGGGCTTGAGCAGTTCTTC
>TRBJ1-5|TRBD1|few|TRBV4-1
CASSQVGQGGNQPQHF
TGCGCCAGCAGCCAAGTGGGACAGGGGGGCAATCAGCCCCAGCATTTT
>TRBJ2-1|-|-|TRBV9
CASSVDWASYNEQFF
TGTGCCAGCAGCGTAGACTGGGCCTCCTACAATGAGCAGTTCTTC
>TRBJ1-6|TRBD1|-|TRBV14
CASSQDRRAGGSTGSPLHF
TGTGCCAGCAGCCAAGATCGACGGGCAGGGGGAAGTACTGGATCACCCCTCCACTTT
>TRBJ2-1|-|-|TRBV6-1
CASSEWQTDYNEQFF
TGTGCCAGCAGTGAATGGCAGACAGACTACAATGAGCAGTTCTTC
>TRBJ1-2|-|-|TRBV6-5
CASSYSSQNYGYTF
TGTGCCAGCAGTTACTCGAGCCAGAACTATGGCTACACCTTC
>TRBJ2-1|-|few|TRBV7-2
CASSPTTGVQPKFF
TGTGCCAGCAGCCCGACGACTGGGGTACAGCCGAAGTTCTTC
>TRBJ2-2|-|-|TRBV11-2
CACDSWELFF
TGTGCCTGCGATTCGTGGGAGCTGTTTTTT
>TRBJ1-2|-|-|TRBV28
CASSFDITGRDYGYTF
TGTGCCAGCAGTTTTGATATAACAGGGCGGGACTATGGCTACACCTTC
>TRBJ2-2|-|few|TRBV9
CASSIQNTGELFF
TGTGCCAGCAGCATACAGAATACCGGGGAGCTGTTTTTT